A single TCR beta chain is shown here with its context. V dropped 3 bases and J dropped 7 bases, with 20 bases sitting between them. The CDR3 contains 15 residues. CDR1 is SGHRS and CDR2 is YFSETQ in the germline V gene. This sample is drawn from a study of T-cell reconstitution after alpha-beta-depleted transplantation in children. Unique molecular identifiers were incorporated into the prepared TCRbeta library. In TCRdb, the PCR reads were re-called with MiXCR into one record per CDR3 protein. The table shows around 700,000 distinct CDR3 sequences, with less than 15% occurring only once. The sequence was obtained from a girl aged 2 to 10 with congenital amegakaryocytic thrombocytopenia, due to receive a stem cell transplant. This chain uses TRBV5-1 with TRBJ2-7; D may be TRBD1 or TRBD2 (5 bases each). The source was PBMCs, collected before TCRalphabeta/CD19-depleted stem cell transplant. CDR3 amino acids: CASSSPRGTSDEQYF. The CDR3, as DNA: TGCGCCAGCAGCTCGCCAAGAGGGACCTCCGATGAGCAGTACTTC. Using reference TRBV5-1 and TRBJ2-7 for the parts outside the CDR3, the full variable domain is KAGVTQTPRYLIKTRGQQVTLSCSPISGHRSVSWYQQTPGQGLQFLFEYFSETQRNKGNFPGRFSGRQFSNSRSEMNVSTLELGDSALYLCASSSPRGTSDEQYFGPGTRLTVT.